The sequence of this TCR beta chain was determined in a study of T cell changes during pregnancy in multiple sclerosis. Libraries were prepared by immunoSEQ multiplex PCR; TCRdb keeps only in-frame clonotypes and omits some of them. The sample shows roughly 30,000 clones, 85% to 90% of them seen only once. CDR1 and CDR2 (germline): MNHEY, SVGAGI. This CDR3 spans 15 amino acids. V lost 7 bases to trimming and J lost 3 bases; unmatched junction nucleotides: 8. The sample in question was CD8+ T cells from peripheral blood mononuclear cells, obtained after pregnancy. The clonotype comes from a female donor with multiple sclerosis, enrolled in a pregnancy study. V and J are TRBV6-5 and TRBJ2-2; 7 bases align to TRBD1. The CDR3 DNA reads as TGTGCCAGCACCCCCGACAGGGACCACACCGGGGAGCTGTTTTTT. Encoded protein: CASTPDRDHTGELFF.